The rows below give T cell receptor beta chains drawn from one sample of a study of T-cell reconstitution after alpha-beta-depleted transplantation in children. TCRdb passed the PCR reads through MiXCR, listing each CDR3 protein once. This sample has roughly 280,000 distinct CDR3 sequences; roughly 10% occur once, and the top ten carry roughly a quarter. Sequencing was performed on peripheral blood, taken 180 days after TCRalphabeta/CD19-depleted stem cell transplant. These receptors all stem from a male patient aged 2-15 years who had a stem cell transplant for chronic granulomatous disease, so the T cells may come from the graft donor. CDR3s leave out the opening cysteine and the closing phenylalanine or tryptophan. Some rows mark clone size as missing; the rest say once, few, many or name a class of expanded clone.

j_gene,abundance,v_gene,CDR3aa
TRBJ2-5,many,TRBV12-3/TRBV12-4,ASSLAFGGTGDQETQY
TRBJ1-5,many,TRBV20-1,SARGDRVVTQPQH
TRBJ2-1,many,TRBV6-5,ASSDRWDEQF
TRBJ2-7,many,TRBV5-5,ASSLNKFSSYEQY
TRBJ1-1,few,TRBV18,ASSPPVNTEAF
TRBJ2-3,many,TRBV18,ASSPVAVTDTQY
TRBJ2-1,NA,TRBV20-1,CARGTSGRVGPDEQF
TRBJ1-2,many,TRBV5-1,ASSLGRGDGYT
TRBJ2-5,many,TRBV4-1,ASSQGTSVETQY
TRBJ2-7,few,TRBV12-3/TRBV12-4,ASSPDNYEQY
TRBJ2-7,many,TRBV20-1,SAEPGQGLPYEQY
TRBJ2-3,many,TRBV4-2,ASSQVAGMNTDTQY
TRBJ1-1,many,TRBV20-1,SAQWGLRAEAF
TRBJ2-1,many,TRBV28,ASSSKGDPKNNEQF
TRBJ1-1,many,TRBV4-1,ASSPFLAEEAF
TRBJ2-2,many,TRBV12-3/TRBV12-4,ASTELRRGLGVGGELF
TRBJ1-2,many,TRBV10-2,ASSESKSGQVYGYT
TRBJ2-2,few,TRBV20-1,SARVGGPWTGELF
TRBJ1-2,NA,TRBV4-3,ASSQEAVTVTGNYGYT
TRBJ1-6,many,TRBV20-1,SARDLPTGLNSPLH
TRBJ2-7,many,TRBV28,ASSTDPYEQY
TRBJ1-2,many,TRBV20-1,SAGTYGYT
TRBJ2-5,many,TRBV7-2,ASSSSAGVETQY
TRBJ2-1,NA,TRBV6-2/TRBV6-3,ASSLLAGGFYDEQF
TRBJ2-7,many,TRBV7-2,ASSPEGQGQYEQY
TRBJ2-1,many,TRBV7-9,ASSSGLAGEIYNEQF
TRBJ1-5,many,TRBV27,ASSLWGQRDQPQH
TRBJ1-3,many,TRBV5-1,ASSLLSRGKGNTIY
TRBJ2-6,many,TRBV5-4,ASSLVTFFWASPASGANVLT
TRBJ2-7,many,TRBV13,ASSAAGPEQY
TRBJ2-3,many,TRBV28,ASSLNTDTQY
TRBJ2-3,many,TRBV29-1,SVARDGDTQY
TRBJ2-4,many,TRBV29-1,SVVVRGPGNIQY
TRBJ1-6,many,TRBV7-2,ASSQTGGSPLH
TRBJ2-5,many,TRBV29-1,SVDGDSQETQY
TRBJ2-3,many,TRBV4-3,ASSQDAGTDTQY
TRBJ2-3,many,TRBV13,ASSFRSGGETDTQY
TRBJ1-2,many,TRBV30,AWSVGGGGGYGYT
TRBJ2-7,few,TRBV30,AWSARGYEQY
TRBJ1-3,many,TRBV6-2/TRBV6-3,ASSYIQAGNTIY
TRBJ2-1,many,TRBV12-3/TRBV12-4,ASSFLPRGYNEQF
TRBJ2-7,many,TRBV15,ATSRDATEKNYEQY
TRBJ1-6,many,TRBV11-1,ASSLALTRDRENSPLH
TRBJ2-5,many,TRBV7-3,ASSLSGLGEQETQY
TRBJ2-3,many,TRBV18,ASSPPDRADTQY
TRBJ1-2,NA,TRBV5-4,ASSLGSSNYGYT
TRBJ1-5,many,TRBV3-1,ASSPGLGQYNQPQH
TRBJ1-6,many,TRBV7-8,ASSYRGRGGNSPLH
TRBJ1-2,few,TRBV12-3/TRBV12-4,ASRPTIGYGYT
TRBJ2-2,many,TRBV7-2,ASREDRANTGELF
TRBJ2-2,many,TRBV7-9,ASSFETNTGELF
TRBJ2-5,many,TRBV5-6,ASSLYISSETQY
TRBJ2-1,NA,TRBV7-2,ASSLATSSSYNEQF